This T cell receptor beta chain was documented in a study of shared clonotypes between healthy human individuals. Study-wide results and caveats: Inspection by rarefaction showed sorted-subset sequencing to be incomplete despite large depth.

Repertoires were generated with immunoSEQ multiplex PCR, while TCRdb's copy carries only in-frame clones and drops some. In the table there are some 2,100,000 clones, approximately 96% of which are singletons. CDR3 length equals 15 residues. CDR1 SEHNR and CDR2 FQNEAQ come from the germline V gene (reference sequence). Deletions cut 1 base from V and 5 bases from J, with 15 bases between. This clone was picked up a small number of times. What it recognizes is unknown. Material for sequencing was naive CD4+ T cells sorted from blood. Subset described: CD45RA+ positively selected. The sequence derives from a man aged 18 to 30 in good health. This chain joins TRBV7-9 and TRBJ2-7, with D perhaps matching TRBD1 (6 bases). DNA for the CDR3: TGTGCCAGCAGCTTAGGGGGCAGGGGTTCGAACGAGCAGTACTTC. It translates to CASSLGGRGSNEQYF.